One sample yielded the 31 T cell receptor beta chains listed below, sequenced in a study of blood T cell repertoires in COVID-19. Clones were read by immunoSEQ multiplex PCR, and TCRdb kept only the in-frame ones, dropping some. The sample includes around 88,000 clones, roughly 80% of them seen just once. Input material: peripheral blood. The receptors shown here come from an elderly woman with acute or convalescent COVID-19.

The CDR3 loop is CASSLGAGGPTDTQYF. The CDR3 nucleotides read TGCGCCAGCAGCTTGGGTGCCGGCGGGCCCACAGATACGCAGTATTTT. The chain is built from TRBV5-1 and TRBJ2-3; TRBD2 is a possible D gene (5 bases). The CDR3 totals 16 residues. Trimming removed 0 bases at V and 2 bases at J, with 13 bases between. Per germline, CDR1 SGHRS and CDR2 YFSETQ. Full variable domain (remainder filled in from reference TRBV5-1 and TRBJ2-3): KAGVTQTPRYLIKTRGQQVTLSCSPISGHRSVSWYQQTPGQGLQFLFEYFSETQRNKGNFPGRFSGRQFSNSRSEMNVSTLELGDSALYLCASSLGAGGPTDTQYFGPGTRLTVL.

The rearrangement links TRBV11-2 to TRBJ2-2; D might be TRBD1 (6 bases). Trimming left V 0 bases short and J 4 bases short, with 12 bases between. CDR3 length: 16 amino acids. The germline V gene has CDR1 SGHAT and CDR2 FQNNGV. CDR3 sequence: CASSLDTGITTGELFF. DNA for the CDR3: TGTGCCAGCAGCTTAGATACAGGGATAACCACCGGGGAGCTGTTTTTT.

The V call is TRBV2, the J call TRBJ1-6, with D perhaps matching TRBD1 (6 bases). Trimming cost V 4 bases and J 8 bases, with 15 bases left between them. The CDR3 contains 15 residues. Germline V gene sequence: CDR1 SNHLY, CDR2 FYNNEI. This CDR3 is CASSGRRDKDSPLHF. The CDR3 DNA sequence: TGTGCCAGCAGTGGGCGACGGGACAAGGATTCACCCCTCCACTTT.

The gene calls are TRBV9 and TRBJ1-6; perhaps TRBD1 as D (5 bases). The CDR3 sequence is 16 residues long. Deletions cut 1 base from V and 9 bases from J, with 17 bases between. Per the germline V gene, CDR1 is SGDLS and CDR2 is YYNGEE. The CDR3 coding sequence is TGTGCCAGCAGCGTAAGTGGGACTCCCGATGGTTCACCCCTCCACTTT. This gives the protein CASSVSGTPDGSPLHF.

The chain joins TRBV12-3 or TRBV12-4 to TRBJ1-2; D gene ambiguous. The CDR3 has 12 residues. V dropped 5 bases and J dropped 8 bases, with 12 bases sitting between them. The CDR3 DNA follows: TGTGCCAGCAGTCATCCCCGTCGGGGCTACACCTTC. Protein product: CASSHPRRGYTF.

The chain uses TRBV27 and TRBJ2-3; 14 bases agree with TRBD2. Germline CDR1 and CDR2: MNHEY and SMNVEV (reference sequence). V dropped 0 bases and J dropped 7; count of bases not matched to a gene: 6. CDR3 length equals 17 residues. Written as DNA, the CDR3 is TGTGCCAGCAGTTTATCGCCGAGACTAGCGGGGGGGCATACGCAGTATTTT. It encodes CASSLSPRLAGGHTQYF.

The chain links TRBV28 to TRBJ1-1; D call uncertain. Germline assignment: CDR1 MDHEN and CDR2 SYDVKM. Trimming cost V 7 bases and J 7 bases, with 16 bases left between them. The CDR3 consists of 13 residues. The CDR3 nucleotides are TGTGCCAGCACCCAATTGACGGGGTATGAAGCTTTCTTT. Translation: CASTQLTGYEAFF.

CDR3 in DNA: TGTGCCAGCAGCCCCTCGTACACCGATCTTCGAATGGAGTACTTC. Its protein product is CASSPSYTDLRMEYF. This chain links TRBV5-6 with TRBJ2-7; no reliable D call. V was clipped by 4 bases and J by 11 bases, with 25 bases between them. The CDR3 sequence is 15 residues long. Germline lookup yields CDR1 SGHDT and CDR2 YYEEEE.

This clone was counted once. The V gene is TRBV6-2 or TRBV6-3, the J gene TRBJ2-3; 9 bases are shared with TRBD2. The CDR3 sequence is 19 residues long. Germline V gene lookup returns CDR1 MNHEY and CDR2 SVGEGT. V lost 2 bases to trimming and J lost 0 bases; unmatched junction nucleotides: 12. Written as DNA, the CDR3 is TGTGCCAGCAGTTACCCCTTAGCGGGGGCCTCGTATAGCACAGATACGCAGTATTTT. This translates into CASSYPLAGASYSTDTQYF.

The chain employs TRBV5-1 and TRBJ2-2; no reliable D call. The V gene's germline CDR1 is SGHRS and CDR2 YFSETQ. The CDR3 spans 13 residues. V lost 7 bases to trimming and J lost 4 bases, with 11 bases between them. The CDR3, as DNA: TGCGCCAGCGAAAACCTATCCACCGGGGAGCTGTTTTTT. Protein sequence: CASENLSTGELFF.

In its sample, this clone was seen a few times. This sequence joins TRBV11-3 and TRBJ1-1; D is perhaps TRBD1 (6 bases). The CDR3 is 14 amino acids. The V gene's germline CDR1 is SGHNT and CDR2 YENEEA. Deletions cut 5 bases from V and 1 base from J, with 11 bases between. The CDR3 coding sequence is TGTGCCAGCAGCCCCGACAGGAGGAACACTGAAGCTTTCTTT. This encodes CASSPDRRNTEAFF.

The J gene is TRBJ2-5, the V gene TRBV28, with a possible D match to TRBD2 (5 bases). The V and J ends lost 4 bases and 3 bases respectively, with 18 bases between them. There are 16 residues in the CDR3. Germline V lookup: CDR1 MDHEN, CDR2 SYDVKM. CDR3 amino acids: CASSSGGPYTKETQYF. CDR3 bases: TGTGCCAGCAGTTCCGGAGGTCCGTACACTAAAGAGACCCAGTACTTC.

This chain joins TRBV6-2 or TRBV6-3 and TRBJ2-5; D unclear. The V and J ends lost 3 bases and 7 bases respectively, with 9 bases between them. The germline gives CDR1 MNHEY, CDR2 SVGEGT. This CDR3 is 12 amino acids long. This chain's CDR3 is CASSYSAGTQYF. Written as DNA, the CDR3 is TGTGCCAGCAGTTATTCCGCCGGGACCCAGTACTTC.

This clone is a singleton in its sample. The V gene is TRBV6-5, the J gene TRBJ1-1; D not certain. CDR3 length: 13 residues. The germline V and J ends were trimmed by 2 bases and 10 bases, with 14 bases remaining between them. Germline CDR1 reads MNHEY; CDR2 reads SVGAGI. DNA for the CDR3: TGTGCCAGCAGTTACGAGCGGAGTCCCCCAGCTTTCTTT. Translation gives CASSYERSPPAFF.

Only a few counts were recorded for this clone. The V call is TRBV7-2, the J call TRBJ2-7; TRBD1 aligns across 8 bases. V shed 4 bases and J 3 bases; nucleotides not matched to a gene: 8. In germline, CDR1 is SGHTA, CDR2 FQGNSA. CDR3 size: 15 residues. CDR3 residues: CASSSSTGEDYEQYF. As DNA, the CDR3 is TGTGCCAGCAGCTCGTCGACAGGGGAGGACTACGAGCAGTACTTC.

This chain joins TRBV3-1 (or the pseudogene TRBV3-2) and TRBJ1-2; 10 nucleotides align to TRBD1. There are 16 residues in the CDR3. Trimming cost V 4 bases and J 7 bases; bases outside gene matches: 12. Germline CDR1 and CDR2: LGHDT and YNNKEL (reference sequence). CDR3 sequence reads: CASSPHRDRGLGGYTF. The DNA for the CDR3 is TGTGCCAGCAGCCCCCATAGAGACAGGGGGCTGGGTGGCTACACCTTC.

The genes are TRBV14 and TRBJ1-2; TRBD1 matches 9 bases. V lost 4 bases and J lost 11; bases outside the gene matches: 14. CDR3 length: 15 residues. The V gene's germline CDR1 is SGHDN and CDR2 FVKESK. CDR3 sequence: CASSLRQGERLGYTF. The DNA of the CDR3 is TGTGCCAGCAGCCTCCGACAGGGGGAACGGCTGGGGTACACCTTC.

The chain carries TRBV9 and TRBJ1-1, with TRBD1 identical over 7 bases. J lost 7 bases, V lost 0 bases, and 9 bases had no gene match. This CDR3 is 15 amino acids long. Germline CDR1 and CDR2: SGDLS and YYNGEE. The CDR3 region has the DNA TGTGCCAGCAGCGTAGGGAACAGGGGTCTGGGTGAAGCTTTCTTT. It codes for CASSVGNRGLGEAFF.

V usage is TRBV5-1 and J usage is TRBJ1-6; TRBD1 agrees at 10 bases. Germline values: CDR1 SGHRS, CDR2 YFSETQ. CDR3 size: 19 residues. V trimming: 3 bases; J trimming: 1 base; junction bases outside the gene matches: 10. The CDR3, as DNA: TGCGCCAGCAGCTCCTCGACAGGGGGCTATGGGTCCTATAATTCACCCCTCCACTTT. Encoded protein: CASSSSTGGYGSYNSPLHF.

This chain links TRBV7-8 with TRBJ1-1; D ambiguous. CDR1 SGHVS and CDR2 FQNEAQ come from the germline V gene. Trimming took 5 bases from V and 4 from J, leaving 11 bases between them. This CDR3 is 13 amino acids long. The CDR3 DNA sequence: TGTGCCAGCAGCCTCACCGCGGGCACTGAAGCTTTCTTT. This encodes CASSLTAGTEAFF.

V gene TRBV28 combines with J gene TRBJ2-2; maybe TRBD2 (6 bases). The V gene lost 5 bases and the J gene lost 7 bases, with 14 bases spanning the gap. The CDR3 contains 14 residues. Germline V gene data show CDR1 as MDHEN and CDR2 as SYDVKM. CDR3 in amino acids: CASSDGGDRGELFF. CDR3 coding DNA: TGTGCCAGCAGTGATGGAGGGGACCGCGGGGAGCTGTTTTTT.

In this sample, this clone turned up once. The rearrangement links TRBV27 to TRBJ2-7; 9 nucleotides align to TRBD2. The germline gives CDR1 MNHEY, CDR2 SMNVEV (reference sequence). The CDR3 consists of 13 residues. V trimming: 3 bases; J trimming: 9 bases; junction bases outside the gene matches: 6. The CDR3 DNA reads as TGTGCCAGCAGTTTGGGGACTAGCCAGCGGCAGTACTTC. This sequence encodes CASSLGTSQRQYF.

V gene TRBV7-2 combines with J gene TRBJ1-1; D gene uncertain. V lost 4 bases, J lost 1 base, and 13 bases lay in between. The CDR3 contains 15 residues. Per germline, CDR1 SGHTA and CDR2 FQGNSA. CDR3 residues: CASSSLLLENTEAFF. CDR3 coding DNA: TGTGCCAGCAGCTCCCTCCTGCTAGAGAACACTGAAGCTTTCTTT.

The rearrangement joins TRBV5-8 to TRBJ2-1; 10 nucleotides match TRBD1. V was clipped by 1 base and J by 14 bases; unmatched bases: 9. Per germline, CDR1 SGHTS and CDR2 YDEGEE. The CDR3 loop spans 14 amino acids. Here the CDR3 DNA reads TGTGCCAGCAGCTTGCCAACCCCGGGGACAGGGGAGTTCTTC. Its protein is CASSLPTPGTGEFF.

This clone was counted between two and nine times. The chain recombines TRBV28 with TRBJ2-7; TRBD1 aligns across 8 bases. Germline V gives CDR1 MDHEN, CDR2 SYDVKM. The CDR3 sequence is 22 residues long. Trimming at V came to 8 bases and at J to 7 bases, leaving 37 bases not matched to a gene. The CDR3 is CASPVSFGLSRRTGKGGWEQYV. The CDR3 nucleotides are TGTGCCAGCCCCGTTAGCTTTGGGTTATCGAGACGGACAGGGAAAGGGGGTTGGGAGCAGTACGTC.

The chain links TRBV28 to TRBJ2-1, with 7 bases lining up with TRBD1. The CDR3 totals 16 residues. Losses at the gene ends were 4 bases for V and 6 bases for J; bases not matched to a gene: 12. Germline CDR1 and CDR2: MDHEN and SYDVKM. The CDR3 is CASSSSSTDRTNEQFF. The CDR3 nucleotides read TGTGCCAGCAGTTCGTCTAGCACGGACAGGACCAATGAGCAGTTCTTC.

The rearrangement uses TRBV6-5 and TRBJ1-2; weak D call: TRBD1 (5 bases). Germline V gene data show CDR1 as MNHEY and CDR2 as SVGAGI. The V gene lost 5 bases and the J gene lost 6 bases, with 16 bases spanning the gap. The CDR3 extends over 14 amino acids. The CDR3 coding sequence is TGTGCCAGCAGTAGGGACTTCAGTAGCGATGGCTACACCTTC. The encoded protein is CASSRDFSSDGYTF.

The chain combines TRBV12-3 or TRBV12-4 with TRBJ2-5, with D tentatively TRBD1 (5 bases). V was cut by 3 bases and J by 5 bases, with 10 bases left in between. The CDR3 covers 13 residues. The CDR3 is CASSLGRWETQYF. The CDR3 DNA reads as TGTGCCAGCAGTTTGGGGCGCTGGGAGACCCAGTACTTC.

CDR3 in amino acids: CASSRPRTDEKETQYF. CDR3 nucleotide sequence: TGTGCCAGCAGCCGCCCCCGGACAGACGAAAAAGAGACCCAGTACTTC. The chain is built from TRBV6-2 or TRBV6-3 and TRBJ2-5; possible D gene TRBD1, 6 bases. Germline V lookup: CDR1 MNHEY, CDR2 SVGEGT. This CDR3 has 16 residues. V lost 6 bases and J lost 3, with 20 bases in between.

This chain connects TRBV5-1 to TRBJ1-2; 8 bases line up with TRBD1. This CDR3 is 15 amino acids long. The junction had 11 bases not matched to a gene; V was cut back by 4 bases and J by 6 bases. Per germline, CDR1 SGHRS and CDR2 YFSETQ. The CDR3 sequence is CASSPRDRSPDGYTF. DNA of the CDR3: TGCGCCAGCAGCCCTCGGGACAGGTCCCCTGATGGCTACACCTTC.

This clone was seen once. The rearrangement links TRBV19 to TRBJ2-2; 8 positions agree with TRBD2. The V and J ends lost 6 bases and 4 bases, in that order; junction bases with no gene match: 7. The germline CDR1 and CDR2 sequences are LNHDA and SQIVND (reference sequence). The CDR3 runs 15 residues. CDR3 sequence reads: CASSLSGGGTGELFF. Here the CDR3 DNA reads TGTGCCAGTAGCTTATCCGGGGGGGGCACCGGGGAGCTGTTTTTT.